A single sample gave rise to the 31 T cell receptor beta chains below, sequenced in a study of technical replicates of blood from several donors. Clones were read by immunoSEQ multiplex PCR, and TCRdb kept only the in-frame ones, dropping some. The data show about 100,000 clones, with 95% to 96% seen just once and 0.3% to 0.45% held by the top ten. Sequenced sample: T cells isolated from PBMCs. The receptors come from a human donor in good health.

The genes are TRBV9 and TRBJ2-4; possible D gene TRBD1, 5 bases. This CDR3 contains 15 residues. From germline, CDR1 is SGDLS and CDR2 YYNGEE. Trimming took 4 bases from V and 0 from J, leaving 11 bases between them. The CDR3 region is CASSPTDLAKNIQYF. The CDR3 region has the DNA TGTGCCAGCAGCCCGACAGACCTAGCCAAAAACATTCAGTACTTC.

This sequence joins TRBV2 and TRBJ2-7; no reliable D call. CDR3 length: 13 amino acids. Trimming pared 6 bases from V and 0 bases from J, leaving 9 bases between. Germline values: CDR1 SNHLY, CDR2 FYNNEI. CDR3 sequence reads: CASRALSSYEQYF. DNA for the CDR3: TGTGCCAGCAGGGCCCTCAGCTCCTACGAGCAGTACTTC.

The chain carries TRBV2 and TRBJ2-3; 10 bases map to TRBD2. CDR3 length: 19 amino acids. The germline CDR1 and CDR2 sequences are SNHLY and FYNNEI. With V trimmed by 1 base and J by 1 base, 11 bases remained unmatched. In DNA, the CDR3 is TGTGCCAGCAGTGAAGAAGGAAGCGGGAGGGCCTTGGGCACAGATACGCAGTATTTT. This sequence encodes CASSEEGSGRALGTDTQYF.

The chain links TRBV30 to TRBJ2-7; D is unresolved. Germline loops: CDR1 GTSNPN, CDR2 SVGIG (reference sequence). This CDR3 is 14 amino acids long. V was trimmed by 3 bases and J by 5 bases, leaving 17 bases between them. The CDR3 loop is CAWSDIAIWDEQYF. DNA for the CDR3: TGTGCCTGGAGCGACATTGCTATCTGGGACGAGCAGTACTTC.

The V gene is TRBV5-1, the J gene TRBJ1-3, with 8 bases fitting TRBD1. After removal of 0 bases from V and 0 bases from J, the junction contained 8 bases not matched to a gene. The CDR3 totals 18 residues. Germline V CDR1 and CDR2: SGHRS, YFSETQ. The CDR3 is CASSLGQGAFSSGNTIYF. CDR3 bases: TGCGCCAGCAGCTTGGGGCAGGGGGCATTCTCCTCTGGAAACACCATATATTTT.

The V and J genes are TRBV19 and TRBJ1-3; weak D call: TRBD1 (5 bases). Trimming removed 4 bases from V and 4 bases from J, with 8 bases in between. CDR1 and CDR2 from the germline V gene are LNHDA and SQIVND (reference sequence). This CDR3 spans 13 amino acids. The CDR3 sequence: CASSSQGGNTIYF. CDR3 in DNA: TGTGCCAGTAGTAGCCAGGGAGGAAACACCATATATTTT.

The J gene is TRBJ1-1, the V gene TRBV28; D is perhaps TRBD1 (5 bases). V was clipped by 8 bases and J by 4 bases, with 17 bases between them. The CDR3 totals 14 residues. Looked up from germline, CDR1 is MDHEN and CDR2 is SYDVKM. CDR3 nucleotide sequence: TGTGCCAGCGACTCGGGGGGTAGTGGCACTGAAGCTTTCTTT. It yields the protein CASDSGGSGTEAFF.

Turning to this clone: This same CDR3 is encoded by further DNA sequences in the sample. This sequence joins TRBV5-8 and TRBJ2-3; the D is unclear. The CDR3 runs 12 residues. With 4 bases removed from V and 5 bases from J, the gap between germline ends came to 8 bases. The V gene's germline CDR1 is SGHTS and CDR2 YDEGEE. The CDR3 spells CASSLVRDTQYF. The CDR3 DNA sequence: TGTGCCAGCAGCCTTGTCCGAGATACGCAGTATTTT.

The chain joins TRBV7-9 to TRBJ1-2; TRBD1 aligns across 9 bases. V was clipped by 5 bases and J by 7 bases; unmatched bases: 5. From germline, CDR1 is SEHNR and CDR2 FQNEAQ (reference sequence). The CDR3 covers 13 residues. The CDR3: CASSPGTGFGYTF. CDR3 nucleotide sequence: TGTGCCAGCAGCCCTGGGACAGGGTTTGGCTACACCTTC.

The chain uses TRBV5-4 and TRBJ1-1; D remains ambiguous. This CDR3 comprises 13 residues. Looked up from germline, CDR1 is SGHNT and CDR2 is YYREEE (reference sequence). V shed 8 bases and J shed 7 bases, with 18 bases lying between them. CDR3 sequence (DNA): TGTGCCAGTACCCCAGGAGGGTCCAGTGAAGCTTTCTTT. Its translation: CASTPGGSSEAFF.

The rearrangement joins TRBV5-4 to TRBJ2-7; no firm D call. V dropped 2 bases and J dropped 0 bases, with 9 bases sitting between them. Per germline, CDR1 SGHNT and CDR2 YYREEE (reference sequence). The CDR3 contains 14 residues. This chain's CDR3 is CASSFRGNSYEQYF. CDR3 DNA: TGTGCCAGCAGCTTTCGAGGAAACTCCTACGAGCAGTACTTC.

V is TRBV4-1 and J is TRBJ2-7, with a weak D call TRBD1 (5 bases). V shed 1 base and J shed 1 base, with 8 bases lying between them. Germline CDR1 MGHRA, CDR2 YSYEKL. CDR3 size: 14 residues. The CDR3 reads CASSQGRGSYEQYF. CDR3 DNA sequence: TGCGCCAGCAGCCAAGGAAGGGGATCCTACGAGCAGTACTTC.

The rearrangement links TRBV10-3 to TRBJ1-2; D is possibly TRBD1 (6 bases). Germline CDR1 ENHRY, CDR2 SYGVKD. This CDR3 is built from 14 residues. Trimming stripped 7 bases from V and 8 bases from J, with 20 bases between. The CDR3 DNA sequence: TGTGCCATCACCGAGAGACAGGATGACGACGGCTACACCTTC. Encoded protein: CAITERQDDDGYTF.

CDR3 coding DNA: TGTGCCAGCAGCTCCACATTTAACTATGGCTACACCTTC. Encoded protein: CASSSTFNYGYTF. The chain recombines TRBV11-2 with TRBJ1-2; D uncertain. The germline gives CDR1 SGHAT, CDR2 FQNNGV. V lost 4 bases, J lost 1 base, and 7 bases lay in between. The CDR3 consists of 13 residues.

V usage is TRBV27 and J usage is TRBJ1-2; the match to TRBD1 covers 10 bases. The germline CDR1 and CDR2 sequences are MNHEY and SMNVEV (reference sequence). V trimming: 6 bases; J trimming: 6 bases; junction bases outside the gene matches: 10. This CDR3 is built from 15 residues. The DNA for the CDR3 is TGTGCCAGCAGCCGGCGATTCGGACAGGGGGATGGCTACACCTTC. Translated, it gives CASSRRFGQGDGYTF.

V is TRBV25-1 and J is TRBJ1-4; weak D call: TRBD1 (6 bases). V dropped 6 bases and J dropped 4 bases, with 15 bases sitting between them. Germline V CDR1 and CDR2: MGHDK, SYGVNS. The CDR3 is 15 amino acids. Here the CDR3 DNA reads TGTGCCAGCAGCCCCTGGGGGGGGCTTAATGAAAAACTGTTTTTT. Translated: CASSPWGGLNEKLFF.

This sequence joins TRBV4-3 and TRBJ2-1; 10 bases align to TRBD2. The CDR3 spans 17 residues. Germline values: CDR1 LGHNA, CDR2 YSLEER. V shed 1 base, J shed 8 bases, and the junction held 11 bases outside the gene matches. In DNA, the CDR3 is TGCGCCAGCAGCCAAGGTACTAGCGGGATCAGAAGCGATGAGCAGTTCTTC. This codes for CASSQGTSGIRSDEQFF.

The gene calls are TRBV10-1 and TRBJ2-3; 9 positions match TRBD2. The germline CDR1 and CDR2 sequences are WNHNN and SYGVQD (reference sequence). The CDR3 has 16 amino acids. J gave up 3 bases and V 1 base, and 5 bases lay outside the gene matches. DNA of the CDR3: TGCGCCAGCAGTGAGTGGCCAGCGGGAGGAACAGATACGCAGTATTTT. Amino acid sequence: CASSEWPAGGTDTQYF.

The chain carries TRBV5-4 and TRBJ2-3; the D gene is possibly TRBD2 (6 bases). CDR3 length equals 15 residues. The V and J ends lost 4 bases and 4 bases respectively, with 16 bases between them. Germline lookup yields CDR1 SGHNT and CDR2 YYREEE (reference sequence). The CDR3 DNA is TGTGCCAGCAGCGCAAGCGGGCTGGGGCCAGATACGCAGTATTTT. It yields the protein CASSASGLGPDTQYF.

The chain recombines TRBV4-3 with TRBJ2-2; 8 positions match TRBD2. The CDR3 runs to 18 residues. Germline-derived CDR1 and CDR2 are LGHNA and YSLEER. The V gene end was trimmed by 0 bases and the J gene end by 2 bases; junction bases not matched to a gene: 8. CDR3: CASSQEGSAGGNTGELFF. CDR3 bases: TGCGCCAGCAGCCAAGAGGGGTCGGCGGGAGGCAACACCGGGGAGCTGTTTTTT.

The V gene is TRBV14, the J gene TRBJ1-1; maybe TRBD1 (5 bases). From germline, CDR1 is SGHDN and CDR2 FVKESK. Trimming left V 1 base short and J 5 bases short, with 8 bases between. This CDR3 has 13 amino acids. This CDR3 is CASSQGGLTEAFF. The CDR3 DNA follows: TGTGCCAGCAGCCAAGGGGGACTGACTGAAGCTTTCTTT.

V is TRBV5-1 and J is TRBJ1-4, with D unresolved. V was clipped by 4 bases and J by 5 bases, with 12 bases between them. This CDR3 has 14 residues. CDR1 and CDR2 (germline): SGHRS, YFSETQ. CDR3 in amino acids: CASSTTDFNEKLFF. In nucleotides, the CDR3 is TGCGCCAGCAGCACGACGGACTTCAATGAAAAACTGTTTTTT.

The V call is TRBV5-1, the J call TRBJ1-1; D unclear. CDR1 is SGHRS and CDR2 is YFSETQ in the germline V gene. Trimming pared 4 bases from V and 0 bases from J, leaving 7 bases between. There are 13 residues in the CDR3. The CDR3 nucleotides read TGCGCCAGCAGCCCTTCTATGAACACTGAAGCTTTCTTT. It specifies CASSPSMNTEAFF. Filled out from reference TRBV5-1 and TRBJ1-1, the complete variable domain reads KAGVTQTPRYLIKTRGQQVTLSCSPISGHRSVSWYQQTPGQGLQFLFEYFSETQRNKGNFPGRFSGRQFSNSRSEMNVSTLELGDSALYLCASSPSMNTEAFFGQGTRLTVV.

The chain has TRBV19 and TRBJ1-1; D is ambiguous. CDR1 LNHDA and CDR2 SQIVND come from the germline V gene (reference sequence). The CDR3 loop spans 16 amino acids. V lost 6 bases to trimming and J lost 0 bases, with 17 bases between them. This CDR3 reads CASSMGLALLNTEAFF. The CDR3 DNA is TGTGCCAGTAGCATGGGCCTCGCCTTATTGAACACTGAAGCTTTCTTT.

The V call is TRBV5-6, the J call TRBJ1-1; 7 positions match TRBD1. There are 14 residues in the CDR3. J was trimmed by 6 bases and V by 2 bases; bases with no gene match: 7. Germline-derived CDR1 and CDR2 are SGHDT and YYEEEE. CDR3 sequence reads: CASSFQTGLSEAFF. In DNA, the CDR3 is TGTGCCAGCAGCTTCCAGACAGGGTTATCTGAAGCTTTCTTT. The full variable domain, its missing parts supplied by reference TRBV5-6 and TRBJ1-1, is DAGVTQSPTHLIKTRGQQVTLRCSPKSGHDTVSWYQQALGQGPQFIFQYYEEEERQRGNFPDRFSGHQFPNYSSELNVNALLLGDSALYLCASSFQTGLSEAFFGQGTRLTVV.

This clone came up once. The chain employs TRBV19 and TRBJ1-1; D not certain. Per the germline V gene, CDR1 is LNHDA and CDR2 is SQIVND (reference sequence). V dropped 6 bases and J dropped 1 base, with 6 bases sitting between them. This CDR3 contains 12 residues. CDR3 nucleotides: TGTGCCAGTAGCCTGGCGAACACTGAAGCTTTCTTT. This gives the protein CASSLANTEAFF.

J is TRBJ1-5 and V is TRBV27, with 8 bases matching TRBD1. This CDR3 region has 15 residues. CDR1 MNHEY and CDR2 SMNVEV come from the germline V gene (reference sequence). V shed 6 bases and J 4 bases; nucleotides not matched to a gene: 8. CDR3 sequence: CASRSVGTGNQPQHF. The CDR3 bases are TGTGCCAGCAGGTCAGTCGGGACAGGAAATCAGCCCCAGCATTTT.

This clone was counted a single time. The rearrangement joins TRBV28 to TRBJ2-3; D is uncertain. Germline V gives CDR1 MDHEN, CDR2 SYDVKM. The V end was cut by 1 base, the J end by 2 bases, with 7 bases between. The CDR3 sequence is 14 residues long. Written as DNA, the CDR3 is TGTGCCAGCAGTTTATCCCTACTCACAGATACGCAGTATTTT. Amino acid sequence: CASSLSLLTDTQYF.

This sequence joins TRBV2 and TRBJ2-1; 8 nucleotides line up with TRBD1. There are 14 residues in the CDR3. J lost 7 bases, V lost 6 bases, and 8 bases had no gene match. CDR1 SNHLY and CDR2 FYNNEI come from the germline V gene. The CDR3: CASRDRGLVNEQFF. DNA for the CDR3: TGTGCCAGCAGAGACAGGGGCCTCGTGAATGAGCAGTTCTTC.

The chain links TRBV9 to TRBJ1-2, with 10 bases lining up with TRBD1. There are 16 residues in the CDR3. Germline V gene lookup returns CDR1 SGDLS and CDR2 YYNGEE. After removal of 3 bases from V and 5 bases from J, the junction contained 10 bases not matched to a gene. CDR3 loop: CASSAGTGAGGYGYTF. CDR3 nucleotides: TGTGCCAGCAGCGCCGGGACAGGGGCGGGGGGGTATGGCTACACCTTC.

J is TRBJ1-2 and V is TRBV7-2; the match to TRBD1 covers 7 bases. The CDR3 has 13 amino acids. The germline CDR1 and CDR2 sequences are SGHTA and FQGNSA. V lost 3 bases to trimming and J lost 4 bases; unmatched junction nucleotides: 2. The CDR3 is CASSFDRVYGYTF. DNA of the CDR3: TGTGCCAGCAGCTTCGACAGGGTCTATGGCTACACCTTC.